This T cell receptor (beta chain) was identified in a study of identical twins. Study observations and caveats: Invariant MAIT and iNKT cells may have partly biased zero-insertion analyses.

The germline V and J ends were trimmed by 7 bases and 9 bases, with 10 bases remaining between them. Germline V CDR1 and CDR2: ENHRY, SYGVKD. The CDR3 has 11 amino acids. A word on this clonotype: Its antigen is as yet unknown.

TCRdb independently ran MiXCR on the 5' RACE reads; one entry per CDR3 protein. The sample comprises fewer than 500,000 distinct CDR3 sequences, 20% to 25% of which are singletons, and 2.9% rests with the top ten. This sample also belongs to another study, concerning T cells expressing NK-cell markers.

Sequenced sample: CD4+ T cells sorted from blood. The chain has TRBV10-3 and TRBJ2-1; D may be TRBD2 (5 bases). The TCR comes from a woman between 18 and 30 years old in good health. The CDR3 is CAITGKGEQFF. Written as DNA, the CDR3 is TGTGCCATCACGGGGAAGGGTGAGCAGTTCTTC.